This T cell receptor beta chain is from a study of identical twins. Study findings and constraints: Models predicted too little out-of-frame TCR alpha sharing in monozygotic twins. Partial confounding of zero-insertion analyses by invariant MAIT and iNKT cells was possible.

V lost 2 bases to trimming and J lost 6 bases; unmatched junction nucleotides: 1. CDR1 and CDR2 (germline): MRHNA, SNTAGT. The CDR3 is 14 residues long. This clonotype was seen many times. Its antigen is as yet unknown. Carrying unique molecular identifiers, the cDNA also gained a universal primer site through template switching. TCRdb reanalysed the 5' RACE reads using MiXCR and keeps one entry per CDR3 protein. The repertoire holds 700,000 to 950,000 distinct CDR3 sequences, with 9% to 15% as singletons. Healthy Caucasians were all of the donors. This sample was also put to use in a study of yellow fever vaccine responses in identical twins.

The rearrangement joins TRBV6-4 to TRBJ2-1; TRBD2 matches at 10 bases. The sequenced sample was PBMCs. The TCR sequence derives from a woman between 18 and 30 years old in good health. The CDR3: CASSDGLAVNEQFF. DNA for the CDR3: TGTGCCAGCAGTGACGGACTAGCGGTCAATGAGCAGTTCTTC.